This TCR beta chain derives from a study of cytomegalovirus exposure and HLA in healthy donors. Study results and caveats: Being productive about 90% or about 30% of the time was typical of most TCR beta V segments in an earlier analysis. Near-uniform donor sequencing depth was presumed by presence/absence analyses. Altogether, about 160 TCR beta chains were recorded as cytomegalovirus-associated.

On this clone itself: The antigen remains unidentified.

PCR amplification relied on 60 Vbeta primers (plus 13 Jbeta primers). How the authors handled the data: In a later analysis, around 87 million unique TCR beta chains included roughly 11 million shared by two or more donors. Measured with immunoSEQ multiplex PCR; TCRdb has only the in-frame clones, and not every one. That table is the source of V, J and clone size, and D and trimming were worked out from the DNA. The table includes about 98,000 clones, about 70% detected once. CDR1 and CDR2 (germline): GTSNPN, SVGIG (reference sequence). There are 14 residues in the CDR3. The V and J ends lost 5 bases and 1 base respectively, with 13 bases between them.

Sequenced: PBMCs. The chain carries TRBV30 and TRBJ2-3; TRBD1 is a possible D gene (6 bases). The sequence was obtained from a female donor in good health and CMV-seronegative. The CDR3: CAWEQGTGTDTQYF. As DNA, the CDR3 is TGTGCCTGGGAACAGGGTACGGGCACAGATACGCAGTATTTT.